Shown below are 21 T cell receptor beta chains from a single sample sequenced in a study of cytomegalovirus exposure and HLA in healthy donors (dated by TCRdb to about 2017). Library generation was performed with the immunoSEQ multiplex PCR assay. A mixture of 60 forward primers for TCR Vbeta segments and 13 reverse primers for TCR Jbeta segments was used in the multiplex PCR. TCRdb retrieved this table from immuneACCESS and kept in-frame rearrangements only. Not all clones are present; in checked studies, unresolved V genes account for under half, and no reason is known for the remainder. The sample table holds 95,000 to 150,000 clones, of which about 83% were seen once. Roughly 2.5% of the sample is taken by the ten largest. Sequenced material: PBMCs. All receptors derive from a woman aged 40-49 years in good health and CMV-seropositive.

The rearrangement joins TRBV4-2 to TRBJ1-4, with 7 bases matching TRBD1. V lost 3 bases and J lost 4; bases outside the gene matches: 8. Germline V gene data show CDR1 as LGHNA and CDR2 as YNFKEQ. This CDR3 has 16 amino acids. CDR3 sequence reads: CASSQTFDRVNEKLFF. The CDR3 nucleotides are TGTGCCAGCAGCCAGACCTTCGACAGGGTTAATGAAAAACTGTTTTTT.

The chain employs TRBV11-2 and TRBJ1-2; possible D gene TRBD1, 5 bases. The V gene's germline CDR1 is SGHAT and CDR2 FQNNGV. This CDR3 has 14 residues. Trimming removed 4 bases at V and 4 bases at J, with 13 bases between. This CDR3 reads CASSYGGGGYGYTF. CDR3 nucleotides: TGTGCCAGCAGCTACGGGGGGGGTGGCTATGGCTACACCTTC.

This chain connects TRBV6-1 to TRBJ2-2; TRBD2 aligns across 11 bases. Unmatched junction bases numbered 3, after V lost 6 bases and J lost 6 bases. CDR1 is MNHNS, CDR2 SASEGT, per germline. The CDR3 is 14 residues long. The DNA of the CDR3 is TGTGCCAGCAGGCCTAGCGGGAGGTCCGGGGAGCTGTTTTTT. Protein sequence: CASRPSGRSGELFF.

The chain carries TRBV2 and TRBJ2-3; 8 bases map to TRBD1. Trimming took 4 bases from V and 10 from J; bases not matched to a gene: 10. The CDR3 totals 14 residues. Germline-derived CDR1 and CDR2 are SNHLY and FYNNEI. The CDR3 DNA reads TGTGCCAGCAGTGCGGACAGGGAACTCCTATCGCAGTATTTT. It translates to CASSADRELLSQYF.

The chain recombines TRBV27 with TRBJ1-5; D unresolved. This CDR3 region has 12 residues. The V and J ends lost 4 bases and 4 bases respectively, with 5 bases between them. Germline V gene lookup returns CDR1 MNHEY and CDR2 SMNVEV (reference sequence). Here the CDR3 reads CASSSGNQPQHF. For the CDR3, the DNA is TGTGCCAGCAGTTCAGGTAATCAGCCCCAGCATTTT.

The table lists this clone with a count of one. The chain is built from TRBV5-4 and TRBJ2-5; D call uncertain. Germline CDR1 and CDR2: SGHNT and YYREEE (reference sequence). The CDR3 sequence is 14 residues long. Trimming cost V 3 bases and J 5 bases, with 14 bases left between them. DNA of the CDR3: TGTGCCAGCAGCTCTTCGACGCGGATTGAGACCCAGTACTTC. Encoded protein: CASSSSTRIETQYF. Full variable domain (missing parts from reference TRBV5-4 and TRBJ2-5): ETGVTQSPTHLIKTRGQQVTLRCSSQSGHNTVSWYQQALGQGPQFIFQYYREEENGRGNFPPRFSGLQFPNYSSELNVNALELDDSALYLCASSSSTRIETQYFGPGTRLLVL.

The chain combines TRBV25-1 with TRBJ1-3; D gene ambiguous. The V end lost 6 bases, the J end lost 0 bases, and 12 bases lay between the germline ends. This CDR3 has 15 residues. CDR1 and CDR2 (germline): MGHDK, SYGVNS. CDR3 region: CASSHSPGSGNTIYF. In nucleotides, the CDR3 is TGTGCCAGCAGCCACTCTCCAGGCTCTGGAAACACCATATATTTT.

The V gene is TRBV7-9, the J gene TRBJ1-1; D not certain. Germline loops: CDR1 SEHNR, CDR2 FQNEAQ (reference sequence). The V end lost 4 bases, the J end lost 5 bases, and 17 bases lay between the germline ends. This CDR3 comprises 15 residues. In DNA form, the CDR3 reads TGTGCCAGCAGCTCCCTTCGGGATCTTAAAACTGAAGCTTTCTTT. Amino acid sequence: CASSSLRDLKTEAFF. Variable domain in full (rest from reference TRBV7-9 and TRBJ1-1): DTGVSQNPRHKITKRGQNVTFRCDPISEHNRLYWYRQTLGQGPEFLTYFQNEAQLEKSRLLSDRFSAERPKGSFSTLEIQRTEQGDSAMYLCASSSLRDLKTEAFFGQGTRLTVV.

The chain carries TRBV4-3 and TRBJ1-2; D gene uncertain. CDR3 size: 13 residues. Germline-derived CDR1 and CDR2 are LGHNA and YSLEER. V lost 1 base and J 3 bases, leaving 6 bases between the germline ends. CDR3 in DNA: TGCGCCAGCAGCCAAGGCGGGGACTATGGCTACACCTTC. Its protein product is CASSQGGDYGYTF.

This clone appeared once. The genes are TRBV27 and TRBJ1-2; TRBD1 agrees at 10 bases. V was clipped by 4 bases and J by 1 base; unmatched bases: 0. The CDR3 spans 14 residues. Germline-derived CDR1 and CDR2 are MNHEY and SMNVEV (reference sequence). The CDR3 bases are TGTGCCAGCAGTTGGACAGGGGGTAACTATGGCTACACCTTC. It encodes CASSWTGGNYGYTF.

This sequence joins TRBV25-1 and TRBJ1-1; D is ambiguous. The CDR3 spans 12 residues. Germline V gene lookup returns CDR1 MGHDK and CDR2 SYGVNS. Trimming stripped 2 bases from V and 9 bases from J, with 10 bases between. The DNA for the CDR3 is TGTGCCAGCAGTGAAATAGCGGACCAAGCTTTCTTT. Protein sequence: CASSEIADQAFF.

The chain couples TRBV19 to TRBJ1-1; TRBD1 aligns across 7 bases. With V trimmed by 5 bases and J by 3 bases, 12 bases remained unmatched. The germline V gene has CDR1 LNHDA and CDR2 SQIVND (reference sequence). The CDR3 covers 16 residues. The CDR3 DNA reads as TGTGCCAGTAGTCCGACAGGGTGGGAGAAGGACACTGAAGCTTTCTTT. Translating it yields CASSPTGWEKDTEAFF.

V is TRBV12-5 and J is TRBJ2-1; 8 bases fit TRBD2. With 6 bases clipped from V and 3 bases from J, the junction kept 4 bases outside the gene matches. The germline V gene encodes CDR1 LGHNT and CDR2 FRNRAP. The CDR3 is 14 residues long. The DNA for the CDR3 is TGTGCTAGTGGCTCAGGGACTAGCTACAATGAGCAGTTCTTC. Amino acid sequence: CASGSGTSYNEQFF.

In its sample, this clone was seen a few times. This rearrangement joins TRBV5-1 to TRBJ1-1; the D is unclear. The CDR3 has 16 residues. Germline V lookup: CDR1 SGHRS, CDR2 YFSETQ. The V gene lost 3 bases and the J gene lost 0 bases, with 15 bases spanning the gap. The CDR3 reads CASSSMAGSMNTEAFF. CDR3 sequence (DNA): TGCGCCAGCAGCTCAATGGCCGGGAGCATGAACACTGAAGCTTTCTTT.

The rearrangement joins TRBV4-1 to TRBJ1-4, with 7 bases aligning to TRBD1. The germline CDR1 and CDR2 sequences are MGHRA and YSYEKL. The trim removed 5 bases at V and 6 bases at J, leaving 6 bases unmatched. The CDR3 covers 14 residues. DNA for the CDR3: TGCGCCAGCAGCTTGGGACAGCAGCATGAAAAACTGTTTTTT. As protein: CASSLGQQHEKLFF.

In DNA, the CDR3 is TGCGCCAGCCGAAAGAGCGGCGGGGAGCTGTTTTTT. As protein: CASRKSGGELFF. This rearrangement joins TRBV4-1 to TRBJ2-2, with TRBD2 as a possible D gene (5 bases). The CDR3 has 12 amino acids. The germline V gene has CDR1 MGHRA and CDR2 YSYEKL. Trimming took 8 bases from V and 7 from J, leaving 11 bases between them.

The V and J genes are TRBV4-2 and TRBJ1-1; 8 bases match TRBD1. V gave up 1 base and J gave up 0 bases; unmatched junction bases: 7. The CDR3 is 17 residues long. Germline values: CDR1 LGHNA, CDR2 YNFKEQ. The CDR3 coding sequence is TGTGCCAGCAGCCAAGGGACAGGGCCCCGCGTGAACACTGAAGCTTTCTTT. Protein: CASSQGTGPRVNTEAFF.

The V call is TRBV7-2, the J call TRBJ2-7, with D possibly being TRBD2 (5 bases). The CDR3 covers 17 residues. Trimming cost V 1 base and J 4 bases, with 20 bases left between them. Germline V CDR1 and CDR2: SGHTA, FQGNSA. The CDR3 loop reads CASSLGAGAQMIYEQYF. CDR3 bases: TGTGCCAGCAGCTTAGGGGCGGGCGCGCAGATGATTTACGAGCAGTACTTC.

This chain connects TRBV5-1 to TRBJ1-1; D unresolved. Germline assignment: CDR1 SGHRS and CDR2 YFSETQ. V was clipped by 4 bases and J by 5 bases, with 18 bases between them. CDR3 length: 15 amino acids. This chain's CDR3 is CASSPAGSRRTEAFF. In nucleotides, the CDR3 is TGCGCCAGCAGCCCGGCCGGGTCCCGCCGGACTGAAGCTTTCTTT.

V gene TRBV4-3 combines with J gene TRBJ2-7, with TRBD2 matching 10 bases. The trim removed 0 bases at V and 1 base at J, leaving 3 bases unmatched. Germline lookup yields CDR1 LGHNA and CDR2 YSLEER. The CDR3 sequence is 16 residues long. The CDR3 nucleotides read TGCGCCAGCAGCCAAGATGCTAGCGGGAGATCCTACGAGCAGTACTTC. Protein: CASSQDASGRSYEQYF.

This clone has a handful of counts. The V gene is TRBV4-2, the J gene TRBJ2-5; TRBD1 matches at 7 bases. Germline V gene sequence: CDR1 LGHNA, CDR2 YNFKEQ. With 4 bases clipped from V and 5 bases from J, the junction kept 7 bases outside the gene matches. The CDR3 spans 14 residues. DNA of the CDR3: TGTGCCAGCAGCCTTAACCTCAGGGGGGAGACCCAGTACTTC. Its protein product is CASSLNLRGETQYF.